The T cell receptor beta chain described here comes from a study of radiotherapy plus CTLA-4 blockade in lung cancer. Across the whole study: In roughly 19% of patients, objective responses were seen; roughly 30% had disease control.

The V end lost 7 bases, the J end lost 2 bases, and 18 bases lay between the germline ends. The CDR3 runs to 16 residues. Germline CDR1 LNHDA, CDR2 SQIVND (reference sequence). General study findings and limits: Blood TCR clones of tumor origin expanded after radiotherapy plus ipilimumab. Interferon-beta, together with early blood T cell clone dynamics, reportedly best predicted response.

Assay: immunoSEQ multiplex PCR; the TCRdb copy retains only in-frame clones and omits some. The sample records 85,000 to 120,000 clones, over 75% being singletons. Patients with chemo-refractory metastatic non-small-cell lung cancer received focal radiation plus CTLA-4 blockade with ipilimumab. A word on this clone: What it binds is not known.

This sequence was found in a human donor with non-small cell lung cancer that progressed on radiotherapy plus ipilimumab. Some clones in this sample may be carry-over from other donors' samples. The V gene is TRBV19, the J gene TRBJ1-3, with D tentatively TRBD1 (5 bases). Sequencing used peripheral blood, obtained from a patient treated with radiotherapy plus ipilimumab. CDR3 nucleotide sequence: TGTGCCAGTACCATTTCCGGGGGGAGTACTGGAAACACCATATATTTT. Translating it yields CASTISGGSTGNTIYF.